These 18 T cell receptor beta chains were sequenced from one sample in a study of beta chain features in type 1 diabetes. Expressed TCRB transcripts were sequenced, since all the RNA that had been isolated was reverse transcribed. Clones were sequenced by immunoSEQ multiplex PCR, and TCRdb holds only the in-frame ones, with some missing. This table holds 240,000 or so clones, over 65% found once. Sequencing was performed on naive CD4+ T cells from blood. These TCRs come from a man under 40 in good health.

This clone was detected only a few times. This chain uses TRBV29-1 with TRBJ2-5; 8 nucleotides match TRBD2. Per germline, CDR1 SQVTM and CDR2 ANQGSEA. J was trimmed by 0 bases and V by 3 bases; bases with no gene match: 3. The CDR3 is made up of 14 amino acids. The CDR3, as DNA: TGCAGCGTTGAGGGACTAGTAGACCAAGAGACCCAGTACTTC. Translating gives CSVEGLVDQETQYF.

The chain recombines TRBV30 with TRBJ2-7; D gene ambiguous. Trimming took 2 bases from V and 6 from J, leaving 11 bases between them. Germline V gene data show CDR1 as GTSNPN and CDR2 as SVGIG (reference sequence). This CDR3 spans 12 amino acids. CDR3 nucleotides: TGTGCCTGGAGTTCCGGCAGGCGCGAGCAGTACTTC. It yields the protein CAWSSGRREQYF.

CDR3 sequence reads: CSVDWDRETEAFF. CDR3 nucleotides: TGCAGCGTTGATTGGGACAGGGAAACTGAAGCTTTCTTT. The chain couples TRBV29-1 to TRBJ1-1, with 9 bases aligning to TRBD1. The V gene's germline CDR1 is SQVTM and CDR2 ANQGSEA. J gave up 5 bases and V 3 bases, and 4 bases lay outside the gene matches. There are 13 residues in the CDR3.

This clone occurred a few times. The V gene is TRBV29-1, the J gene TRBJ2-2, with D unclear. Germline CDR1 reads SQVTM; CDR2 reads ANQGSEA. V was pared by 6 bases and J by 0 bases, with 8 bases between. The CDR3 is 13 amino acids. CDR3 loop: CSVDWANTGELFF. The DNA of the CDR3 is TGCAGCGTCGATTGGGCGAACACCGGGGAGCTGTTTTTT.

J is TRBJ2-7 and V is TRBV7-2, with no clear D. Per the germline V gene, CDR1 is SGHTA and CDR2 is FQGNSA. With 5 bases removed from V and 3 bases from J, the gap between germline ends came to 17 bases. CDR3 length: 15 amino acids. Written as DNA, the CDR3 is TGTGCCAGCAGCCCAGGACGTAACCCGCACTACGAGCAGTACTTC. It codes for CASSPGRNPHYEQYF.

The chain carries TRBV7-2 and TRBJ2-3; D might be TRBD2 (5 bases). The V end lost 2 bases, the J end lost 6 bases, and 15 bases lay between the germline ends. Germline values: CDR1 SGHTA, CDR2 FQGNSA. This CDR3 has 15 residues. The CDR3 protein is CASSLSGFSGDTQYF. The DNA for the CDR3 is TGTGCCAGCAGCTTAAGCGGCTTCTCGGGCGATACGCAGTATTTT.

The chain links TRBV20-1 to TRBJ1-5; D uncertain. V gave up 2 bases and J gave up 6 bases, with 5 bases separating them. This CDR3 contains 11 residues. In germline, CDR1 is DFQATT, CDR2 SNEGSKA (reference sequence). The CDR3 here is CSARFGQPQHF. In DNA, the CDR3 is TGCAGTGCTAGATTCGGTCAGCCCCAGCATTTT.

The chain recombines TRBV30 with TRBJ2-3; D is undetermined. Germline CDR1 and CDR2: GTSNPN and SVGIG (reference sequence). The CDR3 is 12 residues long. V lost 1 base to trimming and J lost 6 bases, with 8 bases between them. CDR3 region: CAWSGFKDTQYF. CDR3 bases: TGTGCCTGGAGTGGCTTTAAGGATACGCAGTATTTT.

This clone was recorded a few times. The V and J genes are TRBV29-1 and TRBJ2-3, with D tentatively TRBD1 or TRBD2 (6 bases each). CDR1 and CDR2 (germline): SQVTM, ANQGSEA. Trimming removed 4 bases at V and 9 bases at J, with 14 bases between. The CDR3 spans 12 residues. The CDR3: CSVATRGQTQYF. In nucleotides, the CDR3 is TGCAGCGTTGCCACCCGGGGGCAAACGCAGTATTTT.

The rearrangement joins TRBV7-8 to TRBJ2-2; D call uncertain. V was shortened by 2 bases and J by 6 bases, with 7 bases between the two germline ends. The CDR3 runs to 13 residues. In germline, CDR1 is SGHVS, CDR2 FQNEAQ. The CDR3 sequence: CASSLRIAGELFF. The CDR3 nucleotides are TGTGCCAGCAGCTTAAGGATAGCCGGGGAGCTGTTTTTT.

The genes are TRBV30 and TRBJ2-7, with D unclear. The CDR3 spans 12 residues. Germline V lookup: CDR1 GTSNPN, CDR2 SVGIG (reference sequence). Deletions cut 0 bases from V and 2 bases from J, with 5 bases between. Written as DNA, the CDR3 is TGTGCCTGGAGTGTTGCGCCCTACGAGCAGTACTTC. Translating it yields CAWSVAPYEQYF.

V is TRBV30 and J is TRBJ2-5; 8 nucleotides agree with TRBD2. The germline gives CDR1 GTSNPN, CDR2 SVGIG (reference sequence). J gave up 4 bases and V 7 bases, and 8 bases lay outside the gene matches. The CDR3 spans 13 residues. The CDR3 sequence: CASKGLDLETQYF. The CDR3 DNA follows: TGTGCCTCGAAGGGACTAGATTTAGAGACCCAGTACTTC.

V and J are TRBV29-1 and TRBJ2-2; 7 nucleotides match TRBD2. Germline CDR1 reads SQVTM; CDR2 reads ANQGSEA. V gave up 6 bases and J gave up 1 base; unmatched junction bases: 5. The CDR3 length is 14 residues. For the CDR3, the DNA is TGCAGCGTCACCCTAGCGGTGAACACCGGGGAGCTGTTTTTT. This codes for CSVTLAVNTGELFF.

CDR3 bases: TGTGCCAGCAGCTCCGGGACAGGGGTCGTAGAGACCCAGTACTTC. As protein: CASSSGTGVVETQYF. The chain carries TRBV5-4 and TRBJ2-5; TRBD1 aligns across 10 bases. With V trimmed by 3 bases and J by 4 bases, 6 bases remained unmatched. CDR1 SGHNT and CDR2 YYREEE come from the germline V gene (reference sequence). This CDR3 region has 15 residues. The full variable domain, in which reference TRBV5-4 and TRBJ2-5 provide the parts outside the CDR3, is ETGVTQSPTHLIKTRGQQVTLRCSSQSGHNTVSWYQQALGQGPQFIFQYYREEENGRGNFPPRFSGLQFPNYSSELNVNALELDDSALYLCASSSGTGVVETQYFGPGTRLLVL.

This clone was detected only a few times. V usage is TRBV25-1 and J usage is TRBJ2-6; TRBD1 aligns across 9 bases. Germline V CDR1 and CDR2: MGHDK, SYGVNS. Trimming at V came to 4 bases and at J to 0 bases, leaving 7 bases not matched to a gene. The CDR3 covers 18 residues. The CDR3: CASSAYRGRASGANVLTF. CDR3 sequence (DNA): TGTGCCAGCAGTGCTTACAGGGGGCGCGCCTCTGGGGCCAACGTCCTGACTTTC.

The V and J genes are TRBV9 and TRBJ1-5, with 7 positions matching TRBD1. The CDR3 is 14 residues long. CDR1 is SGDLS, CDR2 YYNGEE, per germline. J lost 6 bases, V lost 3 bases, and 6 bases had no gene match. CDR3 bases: TGTGCCAGCAGCGCGGGACAGCCAATTCAGCCCCAGCATTTT. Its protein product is CASSAGQPIQPQHF.

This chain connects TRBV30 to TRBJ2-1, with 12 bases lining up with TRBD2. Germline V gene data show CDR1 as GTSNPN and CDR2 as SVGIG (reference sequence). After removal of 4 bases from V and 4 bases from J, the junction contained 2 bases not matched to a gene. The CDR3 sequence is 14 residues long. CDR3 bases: TGTGCCTGGACACTAGCGGGAGGATACAATGAGCAGTTCTTC. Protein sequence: CAWTLAGGYNEQFF.

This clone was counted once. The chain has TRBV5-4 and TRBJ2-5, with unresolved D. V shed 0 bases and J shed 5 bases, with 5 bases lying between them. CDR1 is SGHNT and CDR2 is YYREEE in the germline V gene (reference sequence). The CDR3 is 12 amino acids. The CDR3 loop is CASSLDAETQYF. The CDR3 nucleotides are TGTGCCAGCAGCTTGGACGCGGAGACCCAGTACTTC.